A selection of T cell receptor beta chains follows, all from one sample in a study of cytomegalovirus exposure and HLA in healthy donors. TCRdb keeps only in-frame clones here, not all; method: immunoSEQ multiplex PCR. Here the sample spans about 110,000 clones, about two thirds being singletons. Sequenced: PBMCs. All receptors come from a female donor in good health and CMV-seronegative. Both conserved end residues are part of each CDR3. The D gene is left open where the match is weak. Clone size is given for some rows only: seen once, a few or many times, or a class if the clone is expanded.

TRBV30	.	.	TRBJ1-3	CAWAGRLSGNTIYF	TGTGCCTGGGCGGGACGACTCTCTGGAAACACCATATATTTT
TRBV6-4	TRBD2	.	TRBJ2-1	CASSDLLPPPLAVSDNEQFF	TGTGCCAGCAGTGACCTTCTACCCCCTCCCCTAGCGGTCTCTGACAATGAGCAGTTCTTC
TRBV6-1	.	few	TRBJ2-3	CASSSQLLTDTQYF	TGTGCCAGCAGTTCCCAACTCCTCACAGATACGCAGTATTTT
TRBV2	TRBD1	.	TRBJ1-1	CAIKRGRMGTEAFF	TGTGCCATCAAGAGGGGGCGAATGGGCACTGAAGCTTTCTTT
TRBV7-2	TRBD2	.	TRBJ2-2	CASSSGGGVGAGELFF	TGTGCCAGCAGCTCTGGCGGGGGAGTGGGAGCCGGGGAGCTGTTTTTT
TRBV5-1	.	.	TRBJ2-7	CASSLAGATIGDYEQYF	TGCGCCAGCAGCTTGGCAGGTGCAACGATCGGGGACTACGAGCAGTACTTC
TRBV19	TRBD2	.	TRBJ2-3	CASGGLAVDTQYF	TGTGCCAGTGGTGGACTAGCGGTAGATACGCAGTATTTT
TRBV5-1	.	.	TRBJ1-2	CASSPTTSDRTSGYTF	TGCGCCAGCAGCCCGACCACTAGCGACAGGACGAGTGGCTACACCTTC
TRBV5-4	TRBD2	.	TRBJ2-7	CASSPAFGASGISYEQYF	TGTGCCAGCAGCCCTGCCTTCGGGGCGAGCGGGATCTCCTACGAGCAGTACTTC
TRBV5-1	.	.	TRBJ2-1	CASSLGTAGYNEQFF	TGCGCCAGCAGCTTGGGGACAGCGGGGTACAATGAGCAGTTCTTC
TRBV5-1	TRBD2	.	TRBJ2-3	CASSSGTSGVTDTQYF	TGCGCCAGCAGCTCGGGGACTAGCGGAGTCACAGATACGCAGTATTTT
TRBV19	TRBD1	.	TRBJ1-1	CASSSDRENTEAFF	TGTGCCAGTAGCTCGGACAGGGAGAACACTGAAGCTTTCTTT
TRBV11-2	.	.	TRBJ2-5	CASSLDNGQETQYF	TGTGCCAGCAGCTTAGATAACGGGCAAGAGACCCAGTACTTC
TRBV15	TRBD1	.	TRBJ2-2	CATADRVIGELFF	TGTGCCACCGCCGACAGGGTGATCGGGGAGCTGTTTTTT
TRBV11-3	TRBD2	.	TRBJ2-1	CASSSASGSTEQFF	TGTGCCAGCAGCTCAGCTAGCGGGAGTACTGAGCAGTTCTTC
TRBV5-5	TRBD1	.	TRBJ2-1	CASSSPGQGYNEQFF	TGTGCCAGCAGCTCCCCCGGACAGGGATACAATGAGCAGTTCTTC
TRBV18	TRBD1	.	TRBJ1-4	CASSRSQGATEKLFF	TGTGCCAGCTCACGATCACAGGGGGCCACTGAAAAACTGTTTTTT
TRBV5-1	TRBD2	.	TRBJ2-7	CASSLGGDYDEQYF	TGCGCCAGCAGCTTGGGGGGGGACTATGACGAGCAGTACTTC
TRBV2	.	.	TRBJ1-2	CASNRDYGYTF	TGTGCCAGCAATCGGGACTATGGCTACACCTTC
TRBV5-1	TRBD1	few	TRBJ1-2	CASSLEGQGSIYGYTF	TGCGCCAGCAGCTTGGAGGGACAGGGGAGCATCTATGGCTACACCTTC
TRBV30	.	few	TRBJ1-2	CAWIGKNLNYGYTF	TGTGCCTGGATCGGTAAAAACCTAAACTATGGCTACACCTTC
TRBV6-5	TRBD1	.	TRBJ1-1	CASRKQGTTEAFF	TGTGCCAGCAGAAAACAGGGGACCACTGAAGCTTTCTTT
TRBV5-4	.	.	TRBJ2-2	CASSLYAGNTGELFF	TGTGCCAGCAGCTTGTACGCAGGAAACACCGGGGAGCTGTTTTTT
TRBV30	.	.	TRBJ2-7	CAGGIGHKQYF	TGTGCCGGGGGGATCGGACATAAGCAGTACTTC
TRBV19	.	.	TRBJ1-5	CASGAGVQQPQHF	TGTGCCAGTGGGGCAGGGGTCCAACAGCCCCAGCATTTT
TRBV28	TRBD1	.	TRBJ1-5	CASSWTGRVNQPQHF	TGTGCCAGCAGTTGGACAGGGAGGGTCAATCAGCCCCAGCATTTT
TRBV4-1	.	.	TRBJ2-5	CASSQDMYQETQYF	TGCGCCAGCAGCCAAGATATGTACCAAGAGACCCAGTACTTC
TRBV6-6	.	.	TRBJ2-7	CASSYSTGGYEQYF	TGTGCCAGCAGTTACTCGACCGGGGGCTACGAGCAGTACTTC
TRBV7-9	TRBD2	few	TRBJ2-1	CASSWGLAGDHEQFF	TGTGCCAGCAGCTGGGGACTAGCGGGAGACCATGAGCAGTTCTTC
TRBV4-3	.	few	TRBJ1-5	CASSQDYRSSQPQHF	TGCGCCAGCAGCCAAGATTACAGGTCCTCTCAGCCCCAGCATTTT
TRBV2	.	.	TRBJ2-5	CASMDQLAIQETQYF	TGTGCCAGCATGGACCAACTAGCAATCCAAGAGACCCAGTACTTC
TRBV9	.	.	TRBJ2-3	CASSTRLDSGDTQYF	TGTGCCAGCAGCACTCGACTAGACTCGGGAGATACGCAGTATTTT
TRBV10-3	TRBD2	few	TRBJ2-1	CAISESPWSVLAGFNEQFF	TGTGCCATCAGTGAGTCCCCTTGGTCTGTGCTAGCGGGGTTCAATGAGCAGTTCTTC
TRBV27	.	.	TRBJ2-1	CASSPEGPYNEQFF	TGTGCCAGCAGTCCGGAGGGCCCCTACAATGAGCAGTTCTTC
TRBV25-1	.	.	TRBJ1-1	CASSGRQSRFGTEAFF	TGTGCCAGCAGTGGGAGGCAGAGTAGGTTTGGCACTGAGGCTTTCTTT
TRBV18	TRBD2	once	TRBJ2-2	CASSKLAEAPGGTGELFF	TGTGCCAGCTCAAAGCTAGCGGAGGCCCCCGGAGGGACCGGGGAGCTGTTTTTT